This T cell receptor (beta chain) emerged from a study of T cell responses to AZD1222 COVID-19 vaccine. The CDR3 consists of 15 residues. V was clipped by 2 bases and J by 2 bases, with 12 bases between them. Germline CDR1 reads MGHDK; CDR2 reads SYGVNS. Details on this clone: No antigen is known for it.

Produced via immunoSEQ multiplex PCR; TCRdb's table is partial and in-frame only. This table has 72,000 or so clones, 85% appearing once. Study conclusions and caveats: Elevations in Spike-specific TCR breadth and depth followed administration of two AZD1222 doses. Reports indicate that nearly half of spike-specific TCRs are directed at unmutated variant regions.

The source of this sequence is an adult in good health. The sequenced sample was peripheral blood, obtained on day 0 of AZD1222 vaccination. The V call is TRBV25-1, the J call TRBJ1-2; no firm D call. CDR3 bases: TGTGCCAGCAGTGAAGATGCGACCCTAAACTATGGCTACACCTTC. It translates to CASSEDATLNYGYTF.